Following are 7 T cell receptor beta chains from one sample sequenced in a study of shared clonotypes between healthy human individuals. Produced via immunoSEQ multiplex PCR; TCRdb's table is partial and in-frame only. Counted here are over a million clones, roughly 75% occurring once; the ten biggest clones make up about 1.5%. The sequenced sample was memory CD4+ T cells sorted from blood. Subset described: CD45RA-negative fraction. The origin of the receptors is a man between 18 and 35 years old in good health.

The V and J genes are TRBV19 and TRBJ2-7, with D unresolved. V was trimmed by 1 base and J by 6 bases, leaving 10 bases between them. CDR3 length: 13 amino acids. Germline CDR1 reads LNHDA; CDR2 reads SQIVND (reference sequence). The CDR3 is CASSIVGFREQYF. CDR3 in DNA: TGTGCCAGTAGTATAGTAGGGTTTCGCGAGCAGTACTTC.

V is TRBV11-2 and J is TRBJ1-6; 7 bases agree with TRBD1. Germline V lookup: CDR1 SGHAT, CDR2 FQNNGV. The CDR3 is made up of 15 amino acids. Losses at the gene ends were 5 bases for V and 10 bases for J; bases not matched to a gene: 11. The CDR3 nucleotides read TGTGCCAGCAGCCCCAGACAGGGTTTGGGGTCACCCCTCCACTTT. It codes for CASSPRQGLGSPLHF.

CDR3 region: CASSERGTSKETQYF. CDR3 DNA sequence: TGTGCCAGCAGTGAACGGGGGACTAGTAAGGAGACCCAGTACTTC. The chain links TRBV2 to TRBJ2-5; TRBD2 matches at 8 bases. V gave up 2 bases and J gave up 5 bases; unmatched junction bases: 7. Germline CDR1 SNHLY, CDR2 FYNNEI. The CDR3 spans 15 residues.

This sequence joins TRBV4-3 and TRBJ2-4, with TRBD2 identical over 7 bases. The CDR3 is 14 amino acids. The V gene's germline CDR1 is LGHNA and CDR2 YSLEER. With V trimmed by 1 base and J by 8 bases, 5 bases remained unmatched. The chain's CDR3 is CASSQGGRGDIQYF. The CDR3 DNA is TGCGCCAGCAGCCAAGGCGGGAGAGGCGACATTCAGTACTTC.

J is TRBJ1-3 and V is TRBV28, with 9 nucleotides matching TRBD1. From germline, CDR1 is MDHEN and CDR2 SYDVKM. The CDR3 consists of 14 residues. V gave up 9 bases and J gave up 3 bases; unmatched junction bases: 6. CDR3 amino acids: CASTGTGFGNTIYF. Written as DNA, the CDR3 is TGTGCCAGTACCGGGACAGGGTTTGGAAACACCATATATTTT. Together with reference TRBV28 and TRBJ1-3, the CDR3 gives the full variable domain: DVKVTQSSRYLVKRTGEKVFLECVQDMDHENMFWYRQDPGLGLRLIYFSYDVKMKEKGDIPEGYSVSREKKERFSLILESASTNQTSMYLCASTGTGFGNTIYFGEGSWLTVV.

Worth noting for this clone: With a much larger clone just one base away, this may be a read error. The V gene is TRBV5-4, the J gene TRBJ2-5; unclear D gene. The CDR3 is 11 residues long. Germline V CDR1 and CDR2: SGHNT, YYREEE (reference sequence). Trimming cost V 2 bases and J 5 bases, with 4 bases left between them. CDR3 sequence: CASSFHETQYF. DNA for the CDR3: TGTGCCAGCAGCTTCCACGAGACCCAGTACTTC.

V is TRBV30 and J is TRBJ2-1, with TRBD1 identical over 10 bases. The CDR3 has 14 amino acids. With 3 bases clipped from V and 8 bases from J, the junction kept 7 bases outside the gene matches. Looked up from germline, CDR1 is GTSNPN and CDR2 is SVGIG (reference sequence). CDR3 sequence: CAWSPGQGWYEQFF. The DNA for the CDR3 is TGTGCCTGGAGCCCGGGACAGGGGTGGTATGAGCAGTTCTTC.